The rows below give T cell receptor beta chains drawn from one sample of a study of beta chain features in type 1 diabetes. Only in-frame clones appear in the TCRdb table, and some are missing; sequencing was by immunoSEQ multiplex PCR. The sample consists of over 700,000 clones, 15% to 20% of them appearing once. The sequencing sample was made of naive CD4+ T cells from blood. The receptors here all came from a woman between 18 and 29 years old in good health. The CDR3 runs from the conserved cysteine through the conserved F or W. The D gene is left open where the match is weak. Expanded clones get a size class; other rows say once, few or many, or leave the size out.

cdr3_nt: TGTGCCAGCAGTTTGGGACTAGCGGGAGGCTCCTACGAGCAGTACTTC
cdr3_aa: CASSLGLAGGSYEQYF
clone_size: NA
v_call: TRBV28
d_call: TRBD2
j_call: TRBJ2-7

cdr3_nt: TGTGCCAGCAGCGCGGGACCTAGCAATGAGCAGTTCTTC
cdr3_aa: CASSAGPSNEQFF
clone_size: NA
v_call: TRBV6-4
d_call: NA
j_call: TRBJ2-1

cdr3_nt: TGTGCCAGCAGTCCAGGACAGGGGGCGTTTGAGACCCAGTACTTC
cdr3_aa: CASSPGQGAFETQYF
clone_size: few
v_call: TRBV6-5
d_call: TRBD1
j_call: TRBJ2-5

cdr3_nt: TGTGCCAGCAGTCCAGCCCAGCTCCTAGGGAATGAGCAGTTCTTC
cdr3_aa: CASSPAQLLGNEQFF
clone_size: few
v_call: TRBV6-5
d_call: NA
j_call: TRBJ2-1

cdr3_nt: TGCAGTGCTGGGGACTTCTACGAGCAGTACTTC
cdr3_aa: CSAGDFYEQYF
clone_size: NA
v_call: TRBV20-1
d_call: NA
j_call: TRBJ2-7

cdr3_nt: TGTGCCAGCAGTTTCCGAGATTACCCTGAGCAGTTCTTC
cdr3_aa: CASSFRDYPEQFF
clone_size: few
v_call: TRBV27
d_call: NA
j_call: TRBJ2-1

cdr3_nt: TGTGCCAGCAGTTTATTCGGGACAGGGACTGGGGCCAACGTCCTGACTTTC
cdr3_aa: CASSLFGTGTGANVLTF
clone_size: NA
v_call: TRBV28
d_call: TRBD1
j_call: TRBJ2-6

cdr3_nt: TGTGCCAGCAGCTTAGATTTTATAAGGGGGCGCATCGGTGAAGCTTTCTTT
cdr3_aa: CASSLDFIRGRIGEAFF
clone_size: NA
v_call: TRBV11-2
d_call: TRBD1
j_call: TRBJ1-1

cdr3_nt: TGTGCCAGCAACTCGGGACAAACGAACACCGGGGAGCTGTTTTTT
cdr3_aa: CASNSGQTNTGELFF
clone_size: few
v_call: TRBV27
d_call: NA
j_call: TRBJ2-2

cdr3_nt: TGTGCCAGCAGCTTGTATGGGGAACCAGCCTCCTACGAGCAGTACTTC
cdr3_aa: CASSLYGEPASYEQYF
clone_size: few
v_call: TRBV5-5
d_call: NA
j_call: TRBJ2-7

cdr3_nt: TGCGCCAGCAGTGAAAGACTATGGGACACTGAAGCTTTCTTT
cdr3_aa: CASSERLWDTEAFF
clone_size: NA
v_call: TRBV10-2
d_call: NA
j_call: TRBJ1-1

cdr3_nt: TGTGCCAGCAGTTTGCGCGGGACAGGAGACGGCTACACCTTC
cdr3_aa: CASSLRGTGDGYTF
clone_size: few
v_call: TRBV27
d_call: TRBD1
j_call: TRBJ1-2

cdr3_nt: TGTGCCAGCAGCTCTCTGTTGTGGGGTCCGAGGAGCAATCAGCCCCAGCATTTT
cdr3_aa: CASSSLLWGPRSNQPQHF
clone_size: NA
v_call: TRBV13
d_call: NA
j_call: TRBJ1-5

cdr3_nt: TGTGCCAGCAGCTTCTACGGCGGGGATACGCAGTATTTT
cdr3_aa: CASSFYGGDTQYF
clone_size: few
v_call: TRBV11-2
d_call: NA
j_call: TRBJ2-3

cdr3_nt: TGCGCCAGCAGCTTGCTTCAACTCGGGTACCGGGAGACCCAGTACTTC
cdr3_aa: CASSLLQLGYRETQYF
clone_size: few
v_call: TRBV5-1
d_call: NA
j_call: TRBJ2-5

cdr3_nt: TGTGCCAGCAGCTCGGGACAGGGGGCCTCTGGGGCCAACGTCCTGACTTTC
cdr3_aa: CASSSGQGASGANVLTF
clone_size: NA
v_call: TRBV13
d_call: TRBD1
j_call: TRBJ2-6

cdr3_nt: TGCAGCGTCCGGACCAGAAGGACAGGGGCTATATTCTTC
cdr3_aa: CSVRTRRTGAIFF
clone_size: NA
v_call: TRBV29-1
d_call: TRBD1
j_call: TRBJ2-7

cdr3_nt: TGTGCCAGCAGCCGATTAGCGGGAGCGGTCCACGAGCAGTACTTC
cdr3_aa: CASSRLAGAVHEQYF
clone_size: NA
v_call: TRBV7-8
d_call: TRBD2
j_call: TRBJ2-7

cdr3_nt: TGTGCCAGCAGCGTAGGTTGGGACGGACAGCAGTTCTTC
cdr3_aa: CASSVGWDGQQFF
clone_size: few
v_call: TRBV9
d_call: NA
j_call: TRBJ2-1

cdr3_nt: TGTGCCAGCAGCGGGAGACAGGGCTTTAATGAAAAACTGTTTTTT
cdr3_aa: CASSGRQGFNEKLFF
clone_size: few
v_call: TRBV5-8
d_call: TRBD1
j_call: TRBJ1-4

cdr3_nt: TGCAGTGCCGACAGGGCCCAAGAGCAGTACTTC
cdr3_aa: CSADRAQEQYF
clone_size: NA
v_call: TRBV20-1
d_call: TRBD1
j_call: TRBJ2-7

cdr3_nt: TGCGCCAGCAGCCGTTGGACGGACTATGGCTACACCTTC
cdr3_aa: CASSRWTDYGYTF
clone_size: once
v_call: TRBV5-1
d_call: NA
j_call: TRBJ1-2

cdr3_nt: TGTGCCAGCAGCGCCAGACAGGGTTCGGAAGCTTTCTTT
cdr3_aa: CASSARQGSEAFF
clone_size: few
v_call: TRBV9
d_call: TRBD1
j_call: TRBJ1-1

cdr3_nt: TGTGCCACCAGCGGGCAAGAGAGCTCCTACAATGAGCAGTTCTTC
cdr3_aa: CATSGQESSYNEQFF
clone_size: few
v_call: TRBV15
d_call: NA
j_call: TRBJ2-1

cdr3_nt: TGTGCCAGCAGTTTCGGGCCCGGAAACTATGGCTACACCTTC
cdr3_aa: CASSFGPGNYGYTF
clone_size: NA
v_call: TRBV6-5
d_call: NA
j_call: TRBJ1-2

cdr3_nt: TGTGCCAGCAGCTTAGCCGGACTCCCGATGTACTTC
cdr3_aa: CASSLAGLPMYF
clone_size: few
v_call: TRBV11-2
d_call: NA
j_call: TRBJ2-4

cdr3_nt: TGTGCCAGCAGCTTATGGTCGGGGACAGGAGGTAGCAATCAGCCCCAGCATTTT
cdr3_aa: CASSLWSGTGGSNQPQHF
clone_size: NA
v_call: TRBV7-2
d_call: TRBD1
j_call: TRBJ1-5

cdr3_nt: TGTGCCAGCAGCTTAGCCTTAGAGGACGAAGCTTTCTTT
cdr3_aa: CASSLALEDEAFF
clone_size: NA
v_call: TRBV7-9
d_call: NA
j_call: TRBJ1-1

cdr3_nt: TGCGCCAGCAGCTTGGCAGGGGGCGCCGGGGAAAAACTGTTTTTT
cdr3_aa: CASSLAGGAGEKLFF
clone_size: NA
v_call: TRBV5-1
d_call: TRBD1
j_call: TRBJ1-4

cdr3_nt: TGTGCCAGCAGCCCCAGAGGTTTGTCGATCAACACTGAAGCTTTCTTT
cdr3_aa: CASSPRGLSINTEAFF
clone_size: few
v_call: TRBV9
d_call: NA
j_call: TRBJ1-1

cdr3_nt: TGTGCCAGCAGATCCTTCCGTTGGGTGAGCTCCTACGAGCAGTACTTC
cdr3_aa: CASRSFRWVSSYEQYF
clone_size: few
v_call: TRBV6-7
d_call: NA
j_call: TRBJ2-7

cdr3_nt: TGTGCCAGCAGTGCCGAAGTGACCCATCAGCCCCAGCATTTT
cdr3_aa: CASSAEVTHQPQHF
clone_size: few
v_call: TRBV2
d_call: NA
j_call: TRBJ1-5

cdr3_nt: TGTGCCAGCAGTTTAGGGGGAGTTGGAGAGACCCAGTACTTC
cdr3_aa: CASSLGGVGETQYF
clone_size: NA
v_call: TRBV28
d_call: NA
j_call: TRBJ2-5

cdr3_nt: TGTGCCAGCAGCTTAACGCGGAGGGATGAGCAGTTCTTC
cdr3_aa: CASSLTRRDEQFF
clone_size: NA
v_call: TRBV7-3
d_call: NA
j_call: TRBJ2-1

cdr3_nt: TGTGCCAGCGTGGGACAGGAGAACTATGGCTACACCTTC
cdr3_aa: CASVGQENYGYTF
clone_size: NA
v_call: TRBV28
d_call: TRBD1
j_call: TRBJ1-2

cdr3_nt: TGTGCCACCAGCAGAGGGGTACTAGCGGGAGCACAGGATGAGCAGTTCTTC
cdr3_aa: CATSRGVLAGAQDEQFF
clone_size: NA
v_call: TRBV15
d_call: TRBD2
j_call: TRBJ2-1

cdr3_nt: TGTGCCAGCAGTCGGAGAGATTTGGACAGGTTCTATGGCTACACCTTC
cdr3_aa: CASSRRDLDRFYGYTF
clone_size: NA
v_call: TRBV6-6
d_call: TRBD1
j_call: TRBJ1-2

cdr3_nt: TGTGCCAGCAGGGATGGGAGGCTAGCGGGAGGCGAGCAGTACTTC
cdr3_aa: CASRDGRLAGGEQYF
clone_size: few
v_call: TRBV6-1
d_call: TRBD2
j_call: TRBJ2-7

cdr3_nt: TGTGCCAGCCGGAAGACAGGTCTTGGGGGCGAGCAGTACTTC
cdr3_aa: CASRKTGLGGEQYF
clone_size: NA
v_call: TRBV7-2
d_call: NA
j_call: TRBJ2-7

cdr3_nt: TGTGCCAGCAGCTTAGCTCTAGCGGGAGTTGATGAGCAGTTCTTC
cdr3_aa: CASSLALAGVDEQFF
clone_size: NA
v_call: TRBV13
d_call: TRBD2
j_call: TRBJ2-1

cdr3_nt: TGTGCCAGCAGCTTAACAGGGGGCTACAATGAGCAGTTCTTC
cdr3_aa: CASSLTGGYNEQFF
clone_size: NA
v_call: TRBV11-3
d_call: TRBD1
j_call: TRBJ2-1

cdr3_nt: TGCGCCAGCAGCTCCAGGGGGGCCATGAACACTGAAGCTTTCTTT
cdr3_aa: CASSSRGAMNTEAFF
clone_size: NA
v_call: TRBV5-1
d_call: TRBD1
j_call: TRBJ1-1

cdr3_nt: TGTGCCAGCAGCCCGGGACAGAGATATCAGCCCCAGCATTTT
cdr3_aa: CASSPGQRYQPQHF
clone_size: NA
v_call: TRBV28
d_call: TRBD1
j_call: TRBJ1-5

cdr3_nt: TGTGCCAGCAGTCAAAAGACGGCGGGAAACACTGAAGCTTTCTTT
cdr3_aa: CASSQKTAGNTEAFF
clone_size: few
v_call: TRBV10-3
d_call: NA
j_call: TRBJ1-1

cdr3_nt: TGTGCCAGCAGCCAAGCCAACAGCAAAAACATTCAGTACTTC
cdr3_aa: CASSQANSKNIQYF
clone_size: many
v_call: TRBV14
d_call: NA
j_call: TRBJ2-4

cdr3_nt: TGTGCCATCAGTGGTAGCCCTCTCGAGCAGTACTTC
cdr3_aa: CAISGSPLEQYF
clone_size: NA
v_call: TRBV10-3
d_call: NA
j_call: TRBJ2-7

cdr3_nt: TGTGCCAGCTCACCCGGAGCGGAGAGCCGGGAGCTGTTTTTT
cdr3_aa: CASSPGAESRELFF
clone_size: few
v_call: TRBV18
d_call: NA
j_call: TRBJ2-2

cdr3_nt: TGTGCCAGCAGCCAGGGATACACCGGGGAGCTGTTTTTT
cdr3_aa: CASSQGYTGELFF
clone_size: NA
v_call: TRBV14
d_call: NA
j_call: TRBJ2-2

cdr3_nt: TGTGCCAGCAGTATACTCGCATACAATGAGCAGTTCTTC
cdr3_aa: CASSILAYNEQFF
clone_size: NA
v_call: TRBV25-1
d_call: NA
j_call: TRBJ2-1

cdr3_nt: TGTGCCAGCTCACCGGGACTAGCAAACACAGATACGCAGTATTTT
cdr3_aa: CASSPGLANTDTQYF
clone_size: few
v_call: TRBV18
d_call: TRBD2
j_call: TRBJ2-3

cdr3_nt: TGTGCCAGCAGCTTCAGTTGGTCACAATACAATGAGCAGTTCTTC
cdr3_aa: CASSFSWSQYNEQFF
clone_size: few
v_call: TRBV7-2
d_call: NA
j_call: TRBJ2-1

cdr3_nt: TGTGCCAGCAGCTTAGGGGCGGCGGAAGAGACCCAGTACTTC
cdr3_aa: CASSLGAAEETQYF
clone_size: NA
v_call: TRBV11-2
d_call: NA
j_call: TRBJ2-5

cdr3_nt: TGTGCCAGCAGCTTACAGGGGAACATTCAGTACTTC
cdr3_aa: CASSLQGNIQYF
clone_size: few
v_call: TRBV7-9
d_call: NA
j_call: TRBJ2-4

cdr3_nt: TGTGCCAGCAGCGCCCAGGGGACAGGGACCTACGAGCAGTACTTC
cdr3_aa: CASSAQGTGTYEQYF
clone_size: NA
v_call: TRBV6-5
d_call: TRBD1
j_call: TRBJ2-7

cdr3_nt: TGTGCCAGCAGCGAGGTACAGGGGCGGAATGAGCAGTTCTTC
cdr3_aa: CASSEVQGRNEQFF
clone_size: few
v_call: TRBV7-9
d_call: TRBD1
j_call: TRBJ2-1